This T cell receptor beta chain stems from a study of neoadjuvant anti-PD-1 for oral cavity cancer. Study-level information: Non-progressing patients received a fourth nivolumab dose near day 43, then surgery on days 50-56.

Time point specified: after neoadjuvant nivolumab, at surgical resection. CDR3 length: 12 residues. Losses at the gene ends were 6 bases for V and 5 bases for J; bases not matched to a gene: 1. Germline assignment: CDR1 SGHVS and CDR2 FQNEAQ. Most tumor samples had approximately 5 ug input DNA in two replicates. This table comes from immunoSEQ multiplex PCR, and its TCRdb copy is limited to in-frame clones, with some not included. The sample records approximately 15,000 clones, roughly 40% being singletons. This clone was counted only a few times. The clonotype comes from a person between 40 and 79 years old with oral cavity squamous cell carcinoma. The sample here was tumor tissue, taken after nivolumab (anti-PD-1) treatment. The V gene is TRBV7-8, the J gene TRBJ1-5; the match to TRBD1 covers 7 bases. The CDR3 region has the DNA TGTGCCAGCAGAACAGGGGATCAGCCCCAGCATTTT. As protein: CASRTGDQPQHF.